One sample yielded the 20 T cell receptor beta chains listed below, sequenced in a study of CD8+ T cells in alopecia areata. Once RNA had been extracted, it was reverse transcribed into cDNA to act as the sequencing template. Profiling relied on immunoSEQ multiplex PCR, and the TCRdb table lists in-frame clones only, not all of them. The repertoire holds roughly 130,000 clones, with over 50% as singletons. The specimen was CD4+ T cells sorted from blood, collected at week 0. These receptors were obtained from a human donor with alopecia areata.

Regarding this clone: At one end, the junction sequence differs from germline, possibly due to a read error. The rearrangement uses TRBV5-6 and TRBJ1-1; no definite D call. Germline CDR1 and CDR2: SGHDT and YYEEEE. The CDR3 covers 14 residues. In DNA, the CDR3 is TGTGCCAGCAGCGGAGGTACGAGGATTACTGAAGCCTTCTTT. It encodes CASSGGTRITEAFF.

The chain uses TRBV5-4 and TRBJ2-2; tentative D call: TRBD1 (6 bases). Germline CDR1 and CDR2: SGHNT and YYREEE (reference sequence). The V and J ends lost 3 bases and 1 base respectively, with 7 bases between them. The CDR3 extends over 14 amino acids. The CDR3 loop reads CASSSGQNTGELFF. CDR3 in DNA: TGTGCCAGCAGCTCGGGACAGAACACCGGGGAGCTGTTTTTT.

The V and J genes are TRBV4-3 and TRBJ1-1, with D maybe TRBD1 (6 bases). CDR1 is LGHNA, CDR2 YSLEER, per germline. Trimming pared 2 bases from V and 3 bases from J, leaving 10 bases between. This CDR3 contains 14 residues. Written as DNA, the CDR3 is TGCGCCAGCAGCCAAATGGGGGGCCACACTGAAGCTTTCTTT. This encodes CASSQMGGHTEAFF.

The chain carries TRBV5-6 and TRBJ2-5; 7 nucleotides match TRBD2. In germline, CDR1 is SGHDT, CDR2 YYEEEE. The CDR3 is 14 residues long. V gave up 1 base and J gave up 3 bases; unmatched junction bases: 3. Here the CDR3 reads CASSLSGAKETQYF. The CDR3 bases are TGTGCCAGCAGCTTGAGCGGGGCTAAAGAGACCCAGTACTTC.

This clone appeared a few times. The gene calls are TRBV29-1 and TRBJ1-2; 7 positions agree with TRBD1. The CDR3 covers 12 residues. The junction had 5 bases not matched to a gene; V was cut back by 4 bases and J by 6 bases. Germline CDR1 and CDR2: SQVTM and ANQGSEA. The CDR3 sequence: CSVGDRVDGYTF. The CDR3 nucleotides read TGCAGCGTTGGAGACAGGGTTGATGGCTACACCTTC.

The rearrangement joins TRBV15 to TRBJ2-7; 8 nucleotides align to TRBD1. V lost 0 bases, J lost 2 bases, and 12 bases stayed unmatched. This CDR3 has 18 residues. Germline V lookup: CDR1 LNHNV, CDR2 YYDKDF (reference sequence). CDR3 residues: CATSRDLAGGGEPYEQYF. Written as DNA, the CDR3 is TGTGCCACCAGCAGAGATCTTGCAGGGGGCGGAGAACCCTACGAGCAGTACTTC.

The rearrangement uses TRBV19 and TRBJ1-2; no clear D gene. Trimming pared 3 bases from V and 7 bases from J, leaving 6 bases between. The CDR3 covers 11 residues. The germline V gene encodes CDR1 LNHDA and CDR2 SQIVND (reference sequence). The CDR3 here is CASSIEVGYTF. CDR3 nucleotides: TGTGCCAGTAGTATTGAGGTTGGCTACACCTTC.

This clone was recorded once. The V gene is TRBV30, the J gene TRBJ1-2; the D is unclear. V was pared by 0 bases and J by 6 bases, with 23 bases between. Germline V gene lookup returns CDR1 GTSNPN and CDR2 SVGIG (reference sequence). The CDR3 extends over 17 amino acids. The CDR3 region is CAWSVSRTSGSPNGYTF. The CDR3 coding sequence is TGTGCCTGGAGTGTATCCCGAACTAGCGGGAGCCCCAATGGCTACACCTTC.

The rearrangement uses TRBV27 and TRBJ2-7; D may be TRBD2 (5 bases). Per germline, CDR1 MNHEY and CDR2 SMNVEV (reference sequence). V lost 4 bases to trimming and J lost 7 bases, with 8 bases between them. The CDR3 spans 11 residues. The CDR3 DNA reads TGTGCCAGCAGTTCCGAGGGAGAGCAGTACTTC. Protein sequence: CASSSEGEQYF.

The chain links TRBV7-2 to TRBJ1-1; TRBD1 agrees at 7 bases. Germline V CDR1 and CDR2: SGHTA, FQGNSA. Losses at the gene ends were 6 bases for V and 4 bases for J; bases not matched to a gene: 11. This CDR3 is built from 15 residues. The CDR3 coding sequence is TGTGCCAGCAGACTGCAAGGGGGCGGTAGCACTGAAGCTTTCTTT. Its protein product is CASRLQGGGSTEAFF.

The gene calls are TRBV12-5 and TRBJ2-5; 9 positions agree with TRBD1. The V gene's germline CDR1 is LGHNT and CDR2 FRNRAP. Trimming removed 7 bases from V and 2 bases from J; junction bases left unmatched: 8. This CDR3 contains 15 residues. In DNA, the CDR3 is TGTGCTAGTGCCCCGGGCGGACAGGGGCAAGAGACCCAGTACTTC. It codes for CASAPGGQGQETQYF.

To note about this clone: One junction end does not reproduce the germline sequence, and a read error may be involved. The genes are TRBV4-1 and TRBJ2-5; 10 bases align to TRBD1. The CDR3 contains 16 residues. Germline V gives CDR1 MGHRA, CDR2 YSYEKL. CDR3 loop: CASSQDGTGAQQTQYF. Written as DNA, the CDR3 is TGCGCCAGCAGCCAAGATGGGACAGGGGCCCAACAGACCCAGTACTTC.

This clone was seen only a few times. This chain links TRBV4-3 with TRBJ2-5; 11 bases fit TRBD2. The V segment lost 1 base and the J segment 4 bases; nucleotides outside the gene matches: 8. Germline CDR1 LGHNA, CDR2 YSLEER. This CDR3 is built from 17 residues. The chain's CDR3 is CASSQGSTSGSGETQYF. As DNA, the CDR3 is TGCGCCAGCAGCCAAGGCTCCACTAGCGGGAGTGGAGAGACCCAGTACTTC.

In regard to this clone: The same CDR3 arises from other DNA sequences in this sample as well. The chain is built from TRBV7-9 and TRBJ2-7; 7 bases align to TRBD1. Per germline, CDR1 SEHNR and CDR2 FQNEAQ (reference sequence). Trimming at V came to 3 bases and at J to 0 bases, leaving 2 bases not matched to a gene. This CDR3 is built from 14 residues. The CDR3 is CASSLDRSSYEQYF. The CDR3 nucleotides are TGTGCCAGCAGCTTGGACAGGAGCTCCTACGAGCAGTACTTC.

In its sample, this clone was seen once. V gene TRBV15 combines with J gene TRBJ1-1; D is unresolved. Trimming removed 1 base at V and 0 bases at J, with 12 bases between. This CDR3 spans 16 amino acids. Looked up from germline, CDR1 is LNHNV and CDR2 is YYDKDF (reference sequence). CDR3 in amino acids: CATSRASGLLNTEAFF. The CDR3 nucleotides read TGTGCCACCAGCAGAGCTTCGGGGTTACTGAACACTGAAGCTTTCTTT. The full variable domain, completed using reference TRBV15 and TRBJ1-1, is DAMVIQNPRYQVTQFGKPVTLSCSQTLNHNVMYWYQQKSSQAPKLLFHYYDKDFNNEADTPDNFQSRRPNTSFCFLDIRSPGLGDTAMYLCATSRASGLLNTEAFFGQGTRLTVV.

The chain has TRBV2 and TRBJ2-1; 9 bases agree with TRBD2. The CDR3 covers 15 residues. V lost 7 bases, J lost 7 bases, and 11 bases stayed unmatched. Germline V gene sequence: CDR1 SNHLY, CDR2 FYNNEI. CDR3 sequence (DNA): TGTGCCAGCAAGGCCGAGGGACTAGCTGGTAATGAGCAGTTCTTC. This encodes CASKAEGLAGNEQFF. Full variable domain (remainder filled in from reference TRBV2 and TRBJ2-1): EPEVTQTPSHQVTQMGQEVILRCVPISNHLYFYWYRQILGQKVEFLVSFYNNEISEKSEIFDDQFSVERPDGSNFTLKIRSTKLEDSAMYFCASKAEGLAGNEQFFGPGTRLTVL.

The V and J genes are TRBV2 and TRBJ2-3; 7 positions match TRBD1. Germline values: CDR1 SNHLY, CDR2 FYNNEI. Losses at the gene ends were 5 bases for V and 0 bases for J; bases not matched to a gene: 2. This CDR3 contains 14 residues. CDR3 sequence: CASSRDRSTDTQYF. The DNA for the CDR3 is TGTGCCAGCAGTAGGGACAGAAGCACAGATACGCAGTATTTT.

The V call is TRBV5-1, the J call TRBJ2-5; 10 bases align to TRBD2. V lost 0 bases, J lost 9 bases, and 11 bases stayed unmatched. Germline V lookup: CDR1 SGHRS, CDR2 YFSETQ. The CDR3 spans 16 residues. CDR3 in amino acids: CASSLGPSGGHAAQYF. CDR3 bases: TGCGCCAGCAGCTTGGGGCCTAGCGGGGGCCACGCGGCCCAGTACTTC.

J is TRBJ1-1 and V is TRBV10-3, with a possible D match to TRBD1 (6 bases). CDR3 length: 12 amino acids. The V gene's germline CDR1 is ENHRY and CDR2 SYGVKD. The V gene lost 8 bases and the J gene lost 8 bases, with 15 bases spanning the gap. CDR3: CAIGTGRSEAFF. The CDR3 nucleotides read TGTGCCATCGGTACAGGGAGGTCCGAAGCTTTCTTT.

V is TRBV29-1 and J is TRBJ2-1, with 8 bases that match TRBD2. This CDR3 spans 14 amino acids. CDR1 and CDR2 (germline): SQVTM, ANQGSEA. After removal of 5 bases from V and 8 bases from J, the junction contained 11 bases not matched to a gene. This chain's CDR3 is CSVTPRGAEDEQFF. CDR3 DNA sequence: TGCAGCGTTACCCCGCGGGGGGCGGAGGATGAGCAGTTCTTC.